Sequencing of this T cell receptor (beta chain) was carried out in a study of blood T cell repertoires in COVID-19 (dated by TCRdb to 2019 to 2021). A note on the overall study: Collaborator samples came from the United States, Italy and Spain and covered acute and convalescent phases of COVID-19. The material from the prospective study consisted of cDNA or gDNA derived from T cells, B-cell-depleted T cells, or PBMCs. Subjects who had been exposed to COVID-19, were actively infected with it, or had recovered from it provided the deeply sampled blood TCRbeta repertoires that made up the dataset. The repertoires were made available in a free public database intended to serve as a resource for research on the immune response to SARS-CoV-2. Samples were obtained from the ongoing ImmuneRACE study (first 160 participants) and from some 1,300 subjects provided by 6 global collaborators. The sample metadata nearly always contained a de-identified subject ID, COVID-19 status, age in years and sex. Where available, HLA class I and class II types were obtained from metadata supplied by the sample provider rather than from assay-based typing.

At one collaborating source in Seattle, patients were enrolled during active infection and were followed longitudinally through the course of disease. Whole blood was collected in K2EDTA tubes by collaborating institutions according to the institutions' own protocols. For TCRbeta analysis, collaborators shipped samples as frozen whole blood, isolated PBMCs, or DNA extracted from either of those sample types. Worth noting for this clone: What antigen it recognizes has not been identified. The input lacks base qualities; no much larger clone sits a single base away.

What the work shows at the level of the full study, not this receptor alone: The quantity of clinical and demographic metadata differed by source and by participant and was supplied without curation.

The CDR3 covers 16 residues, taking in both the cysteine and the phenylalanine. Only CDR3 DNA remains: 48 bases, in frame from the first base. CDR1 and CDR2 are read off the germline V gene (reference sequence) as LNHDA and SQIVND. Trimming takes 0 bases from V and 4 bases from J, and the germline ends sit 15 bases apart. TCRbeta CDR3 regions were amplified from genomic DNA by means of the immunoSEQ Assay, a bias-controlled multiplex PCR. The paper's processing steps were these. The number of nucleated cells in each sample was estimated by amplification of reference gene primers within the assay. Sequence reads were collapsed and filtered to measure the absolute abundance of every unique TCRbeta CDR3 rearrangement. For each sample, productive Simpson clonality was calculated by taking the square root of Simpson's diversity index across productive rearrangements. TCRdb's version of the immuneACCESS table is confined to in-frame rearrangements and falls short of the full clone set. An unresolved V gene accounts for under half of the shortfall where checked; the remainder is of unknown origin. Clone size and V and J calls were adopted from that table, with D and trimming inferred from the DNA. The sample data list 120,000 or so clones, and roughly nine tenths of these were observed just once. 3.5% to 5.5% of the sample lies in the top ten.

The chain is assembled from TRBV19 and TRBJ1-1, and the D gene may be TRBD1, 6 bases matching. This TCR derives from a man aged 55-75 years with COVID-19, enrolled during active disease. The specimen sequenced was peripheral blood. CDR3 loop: CASSIEGDMRSTEAFF. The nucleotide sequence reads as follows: TGTGCCAGTAGTATAGAAGGGGACATGAGAAGCACTGAAGCTTTCTTT.